The following is a T cell receptor beta chain sequence with its context. Antigen specificity is unknown. TCRdb keeps only in-frame clones here, not all; method: immunoSEQ multiplex PCR. The sample holds 1,400,000 or so clones, less than 99% seen once. This CDR3 spans 16 amino acids. This record belongs to a study of shared clonotypes between healthy human individuals. Regarding the study as a whole: Non-shared clonotypes were found to have lower generation probabilities than the clonotypes that were shared by all four of the sorted-subset donors.

Specimen: naive CD4+ T cells sorted from blood. Subset denoted: CD45RA+ positively selected. This rearrangement joins TRBV21-1 to TRBJ1-5; the table assigns TRBD1, which was not confirmed against the DNA. TRBV21-1 is reported as a pseudogene. This TCR derives from a young man in good health. The CDR3 spells CASSKDRQADNQPQHF. As DNA, the CDR3 is TGTGCCAGCAGCAAAGACAGACAGGCTGACAATCAGCCCCAGCATTTT.